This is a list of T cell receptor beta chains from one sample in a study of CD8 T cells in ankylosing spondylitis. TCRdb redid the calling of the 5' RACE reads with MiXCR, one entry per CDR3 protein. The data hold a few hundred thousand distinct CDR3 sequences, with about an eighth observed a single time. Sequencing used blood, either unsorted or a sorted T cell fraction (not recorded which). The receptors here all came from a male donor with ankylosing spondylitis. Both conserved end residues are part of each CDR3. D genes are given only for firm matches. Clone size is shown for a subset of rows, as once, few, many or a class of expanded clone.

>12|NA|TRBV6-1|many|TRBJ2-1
TGTGCCAGCGGGCTAACCTACAATGAGCAGTTCTTC
CASGLTYNEQFF
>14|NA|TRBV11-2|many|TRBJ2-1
TGTGCCAGCAGCTTTTCCAGCTCCTACAATGAGCAGTTCTTC
CASSFSSSYNEQFF
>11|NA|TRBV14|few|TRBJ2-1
TGTGCCAGCAGCGCACGCTATGAGCAGTTCTTC
CASSARYEQFF
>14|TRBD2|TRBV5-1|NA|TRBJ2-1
TGCGCCAGCAGCTTGATTCCAGCGGGAAATGAGCAGTTCTTC
CASSLIPAGNEQFF
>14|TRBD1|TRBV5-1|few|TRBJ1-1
TGCGCCAGCAGCTTGGAACAGGGGGCTTCGGAAGCTTTCTTT
CASSLEQGASEAFF
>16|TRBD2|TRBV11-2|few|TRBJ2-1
TGTGCCAGCAGCTTTTCGTGGCGGGAGGGACTGGGTGAGCAGTTCTTC
CASSFSWREGLGEQFF
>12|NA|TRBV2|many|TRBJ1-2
TGTGCCAGCAGTACAGAGAACTATGGCTACACCTTC
CASSTENYGYTF
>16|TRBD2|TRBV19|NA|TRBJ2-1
TGTGCCAGTAGTATAGGCGGACTAGCGGGAGATAATGAGCAGTTCTTC
CASSIGGLAGDNEQFF
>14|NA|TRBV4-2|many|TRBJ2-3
TGTGCCAGCAGCACCACTAGTTCTGAAGTTACGCAGTATTTT
CASSTTSSEVTQYF
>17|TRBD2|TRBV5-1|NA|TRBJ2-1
TGCGCCAGCAGCTTACGGGGGACTAGCGGATCTCACAATGAGCAGTTCTTC
CASSLRGTSGSHNEQFF
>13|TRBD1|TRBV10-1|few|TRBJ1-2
TGCGCCAGCAGCGCGGACAGGGACTATGGCTACACCTTC
CASSADRDYGYTF
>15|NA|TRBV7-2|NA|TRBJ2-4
TGTGCCAGCAGCTTATCTACAGGCTGGGGGGACATTCAGTACTTC
CASSLSTGWGDIQYF
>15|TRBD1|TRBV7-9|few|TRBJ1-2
TGTGCCAGCAGCTTAGGACAGGGATTAAACTATGGCTACACCTTC
CASSLGQGLNYGYTF
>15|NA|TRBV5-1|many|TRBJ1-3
TGCGCCAGCAGCCCTGGGCGATCGTCCGGAAACACCATATATTTT
CASSPGRSSGNTIYF
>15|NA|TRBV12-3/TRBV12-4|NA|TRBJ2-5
TGTGCCAGCAGCCGATCCACCGGGCCCCAAGAGACCCAGTACTTC
CASSRSTGPQETQYF
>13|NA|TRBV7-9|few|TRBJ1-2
TGTGCCAGCAGCTTCGGGGCTGGCTATGGCTACACCTTC
CASSFGAGYGYTF
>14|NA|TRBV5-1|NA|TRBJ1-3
TGCGCCAGCAGCCCGGATGCGCAAGGAAACACCATATATTTT
CASSPDAQGNTIYF
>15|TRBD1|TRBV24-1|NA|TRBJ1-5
TGTGCCACCAGTGAGCGCGGACAGGCGCATCAGCCCCAGCATTTT
CATSERGQAHQPQHF
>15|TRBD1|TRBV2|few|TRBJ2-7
TGTGCCAGCAGACAACCGGGACAGATCTCCTACGAGCAGTACTTC
CASRQPGQISYEQYF
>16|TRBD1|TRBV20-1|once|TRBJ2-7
TGCAGTGCTAGGGAAGGGCCCGGGACAGGGACCTACGAGCAGTACTTC
CSAREGPGTGTYEQYF
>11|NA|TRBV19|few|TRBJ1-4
TGTGCCTCCGAAATGAACGAAAAACTGTTTTTT
CASEMNEKLFF
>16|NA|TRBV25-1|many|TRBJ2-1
TGTGCCAGCAGTGAGTCCACAGGGAGGGGGTGGGATGAGCAGTTCTTC
CASSESTGRGWDEQFF
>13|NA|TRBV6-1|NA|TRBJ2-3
TGTGCCAGCCAGGGATTCTTCTACGATACGCAGTATTTT
CASQGFFYDTQYF
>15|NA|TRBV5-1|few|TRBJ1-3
TGCGCCAGCAGCTTGGAGCTCTCCAACGGAAACACCATATATTTT
CASSLELSNGNTIYF
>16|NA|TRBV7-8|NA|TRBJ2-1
TGTGCCAGCAGCCAGGGGGGCGGGAGCACCCACAATGAGCAGTTCTTC
CASSQGGGSTHNEQFF